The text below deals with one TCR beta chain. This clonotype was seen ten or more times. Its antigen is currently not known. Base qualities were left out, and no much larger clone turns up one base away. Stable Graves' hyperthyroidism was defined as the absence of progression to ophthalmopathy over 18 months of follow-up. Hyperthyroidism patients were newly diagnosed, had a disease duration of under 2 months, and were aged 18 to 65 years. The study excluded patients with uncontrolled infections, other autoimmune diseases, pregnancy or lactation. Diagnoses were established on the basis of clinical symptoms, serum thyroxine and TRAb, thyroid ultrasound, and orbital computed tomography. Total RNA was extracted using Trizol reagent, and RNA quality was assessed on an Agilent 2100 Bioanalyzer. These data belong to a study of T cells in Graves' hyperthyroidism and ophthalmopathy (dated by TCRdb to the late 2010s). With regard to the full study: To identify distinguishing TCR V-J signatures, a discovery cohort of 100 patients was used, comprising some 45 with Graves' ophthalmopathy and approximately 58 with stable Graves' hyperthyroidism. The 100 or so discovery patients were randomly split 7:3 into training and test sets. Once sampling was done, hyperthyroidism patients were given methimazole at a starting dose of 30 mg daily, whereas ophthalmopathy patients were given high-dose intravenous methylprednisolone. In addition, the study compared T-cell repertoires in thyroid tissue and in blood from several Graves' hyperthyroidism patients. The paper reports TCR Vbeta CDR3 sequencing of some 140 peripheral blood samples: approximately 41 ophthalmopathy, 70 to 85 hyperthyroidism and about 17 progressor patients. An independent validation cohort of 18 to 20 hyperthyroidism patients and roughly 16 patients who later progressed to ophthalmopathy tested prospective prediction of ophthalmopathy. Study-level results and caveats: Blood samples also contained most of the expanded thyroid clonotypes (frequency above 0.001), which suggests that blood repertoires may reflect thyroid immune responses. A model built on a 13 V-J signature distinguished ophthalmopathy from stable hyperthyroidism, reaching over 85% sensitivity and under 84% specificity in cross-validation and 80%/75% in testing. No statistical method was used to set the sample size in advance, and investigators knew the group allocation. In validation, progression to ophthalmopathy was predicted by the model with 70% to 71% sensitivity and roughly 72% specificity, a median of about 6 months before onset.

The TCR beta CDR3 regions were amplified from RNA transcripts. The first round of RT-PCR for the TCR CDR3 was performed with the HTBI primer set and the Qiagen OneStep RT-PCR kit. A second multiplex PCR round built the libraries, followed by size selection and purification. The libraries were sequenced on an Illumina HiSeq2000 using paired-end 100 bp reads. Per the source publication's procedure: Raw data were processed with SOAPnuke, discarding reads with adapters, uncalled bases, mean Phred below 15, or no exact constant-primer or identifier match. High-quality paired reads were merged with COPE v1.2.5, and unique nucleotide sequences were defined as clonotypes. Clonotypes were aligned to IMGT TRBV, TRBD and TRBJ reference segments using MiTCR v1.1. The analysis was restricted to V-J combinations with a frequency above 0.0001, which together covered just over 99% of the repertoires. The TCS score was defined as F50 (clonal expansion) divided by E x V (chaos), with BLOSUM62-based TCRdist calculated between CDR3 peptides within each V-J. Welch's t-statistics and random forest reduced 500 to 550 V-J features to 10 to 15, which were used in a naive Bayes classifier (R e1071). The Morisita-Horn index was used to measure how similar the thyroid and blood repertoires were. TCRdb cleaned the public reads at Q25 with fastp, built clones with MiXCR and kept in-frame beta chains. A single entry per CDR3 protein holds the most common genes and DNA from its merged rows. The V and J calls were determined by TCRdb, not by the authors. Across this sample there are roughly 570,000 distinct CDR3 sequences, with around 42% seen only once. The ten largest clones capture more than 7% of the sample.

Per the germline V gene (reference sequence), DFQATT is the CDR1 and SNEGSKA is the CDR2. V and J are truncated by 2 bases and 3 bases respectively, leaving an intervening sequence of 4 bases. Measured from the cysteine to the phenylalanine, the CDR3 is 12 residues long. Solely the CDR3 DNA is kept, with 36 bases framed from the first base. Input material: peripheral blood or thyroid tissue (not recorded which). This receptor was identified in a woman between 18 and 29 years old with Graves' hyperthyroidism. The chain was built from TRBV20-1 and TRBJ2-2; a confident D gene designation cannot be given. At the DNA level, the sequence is TGCAGTGCTAGACTCTACACCGGGGAGCTGTTTTTT. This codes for CSARLYTGELFF.